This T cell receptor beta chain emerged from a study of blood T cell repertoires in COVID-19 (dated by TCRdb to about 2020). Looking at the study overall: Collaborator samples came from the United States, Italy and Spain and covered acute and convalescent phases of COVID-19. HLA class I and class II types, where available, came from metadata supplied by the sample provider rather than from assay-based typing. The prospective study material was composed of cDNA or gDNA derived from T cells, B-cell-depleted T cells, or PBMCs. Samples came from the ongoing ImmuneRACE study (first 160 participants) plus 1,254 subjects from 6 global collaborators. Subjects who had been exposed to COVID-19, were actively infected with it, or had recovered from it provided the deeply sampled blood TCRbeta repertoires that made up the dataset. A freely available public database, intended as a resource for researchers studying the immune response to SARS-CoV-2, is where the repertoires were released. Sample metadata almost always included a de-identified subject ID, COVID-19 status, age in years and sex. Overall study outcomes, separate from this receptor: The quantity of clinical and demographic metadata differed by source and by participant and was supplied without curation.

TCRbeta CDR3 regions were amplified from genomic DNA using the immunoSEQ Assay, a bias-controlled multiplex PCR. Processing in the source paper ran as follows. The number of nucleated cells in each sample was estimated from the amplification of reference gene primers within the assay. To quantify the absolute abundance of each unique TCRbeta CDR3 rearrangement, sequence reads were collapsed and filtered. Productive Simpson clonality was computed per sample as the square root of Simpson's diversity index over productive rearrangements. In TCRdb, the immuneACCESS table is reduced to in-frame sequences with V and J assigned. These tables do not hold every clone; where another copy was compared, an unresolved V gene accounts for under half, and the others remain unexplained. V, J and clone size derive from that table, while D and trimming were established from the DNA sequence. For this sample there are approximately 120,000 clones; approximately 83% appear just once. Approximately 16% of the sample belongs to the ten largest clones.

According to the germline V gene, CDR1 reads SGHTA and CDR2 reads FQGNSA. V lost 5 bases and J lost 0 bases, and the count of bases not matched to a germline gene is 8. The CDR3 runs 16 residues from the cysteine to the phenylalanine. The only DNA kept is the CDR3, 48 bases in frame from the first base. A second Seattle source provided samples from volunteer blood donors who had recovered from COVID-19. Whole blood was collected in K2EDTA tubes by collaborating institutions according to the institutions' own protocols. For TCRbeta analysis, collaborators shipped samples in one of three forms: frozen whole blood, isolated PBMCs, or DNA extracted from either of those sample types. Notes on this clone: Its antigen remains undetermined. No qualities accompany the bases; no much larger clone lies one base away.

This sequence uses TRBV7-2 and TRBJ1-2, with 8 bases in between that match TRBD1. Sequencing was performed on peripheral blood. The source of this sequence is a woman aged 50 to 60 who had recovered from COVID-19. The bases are TGTGCCAGCAGCCTAGACAGGGGCCGATCTAACTATGGCTACACCTTC. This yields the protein CASSLDRGRSNYGYTF. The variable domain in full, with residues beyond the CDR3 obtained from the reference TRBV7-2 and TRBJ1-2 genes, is GAGVSQSPSNKVTEKGKDVELRCDPISGHTALYWYRQSLGQGLEFLIYFQGNSAPDKSGLPSDRFSAERTGGSVSTLTIQRTQQEDSAVYLCASSLDRGRSNYGYTFGSGTRLTVV.